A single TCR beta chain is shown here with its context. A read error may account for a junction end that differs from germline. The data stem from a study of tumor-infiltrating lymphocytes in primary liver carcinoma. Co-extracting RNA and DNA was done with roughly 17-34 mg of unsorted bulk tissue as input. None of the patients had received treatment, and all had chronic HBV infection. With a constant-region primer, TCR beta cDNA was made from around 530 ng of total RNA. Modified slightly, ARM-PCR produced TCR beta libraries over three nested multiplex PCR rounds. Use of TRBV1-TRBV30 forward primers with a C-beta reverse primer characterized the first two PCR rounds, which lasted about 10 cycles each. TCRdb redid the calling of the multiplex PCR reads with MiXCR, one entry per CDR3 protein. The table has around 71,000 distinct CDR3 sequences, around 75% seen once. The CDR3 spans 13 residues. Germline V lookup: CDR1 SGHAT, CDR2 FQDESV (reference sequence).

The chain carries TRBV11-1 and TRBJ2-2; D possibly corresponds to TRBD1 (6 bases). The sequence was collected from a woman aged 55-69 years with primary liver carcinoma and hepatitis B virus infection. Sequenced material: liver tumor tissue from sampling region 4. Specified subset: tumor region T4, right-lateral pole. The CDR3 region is CASSFWDTAEQFF. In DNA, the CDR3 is TGTGCCAGCAGCTTTTGGGACACCGCGGAGCAGTTTTTT.